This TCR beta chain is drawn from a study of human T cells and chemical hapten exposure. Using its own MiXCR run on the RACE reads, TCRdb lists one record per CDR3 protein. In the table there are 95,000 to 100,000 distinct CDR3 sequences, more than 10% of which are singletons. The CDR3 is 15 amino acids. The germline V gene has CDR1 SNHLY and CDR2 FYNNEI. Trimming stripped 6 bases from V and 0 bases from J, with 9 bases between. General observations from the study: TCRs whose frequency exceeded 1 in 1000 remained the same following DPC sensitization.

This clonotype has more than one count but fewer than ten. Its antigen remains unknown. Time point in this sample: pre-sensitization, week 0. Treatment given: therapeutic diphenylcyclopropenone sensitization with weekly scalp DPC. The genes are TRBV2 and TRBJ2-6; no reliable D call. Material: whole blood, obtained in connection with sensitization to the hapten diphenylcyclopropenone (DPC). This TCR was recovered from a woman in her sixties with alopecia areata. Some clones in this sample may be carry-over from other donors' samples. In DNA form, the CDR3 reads TGTGCCAGCAGCCCTGGGGTCTCTGGGGCCAACGTCCTGACTTTC. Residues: CASSPGVSGANVLTF.